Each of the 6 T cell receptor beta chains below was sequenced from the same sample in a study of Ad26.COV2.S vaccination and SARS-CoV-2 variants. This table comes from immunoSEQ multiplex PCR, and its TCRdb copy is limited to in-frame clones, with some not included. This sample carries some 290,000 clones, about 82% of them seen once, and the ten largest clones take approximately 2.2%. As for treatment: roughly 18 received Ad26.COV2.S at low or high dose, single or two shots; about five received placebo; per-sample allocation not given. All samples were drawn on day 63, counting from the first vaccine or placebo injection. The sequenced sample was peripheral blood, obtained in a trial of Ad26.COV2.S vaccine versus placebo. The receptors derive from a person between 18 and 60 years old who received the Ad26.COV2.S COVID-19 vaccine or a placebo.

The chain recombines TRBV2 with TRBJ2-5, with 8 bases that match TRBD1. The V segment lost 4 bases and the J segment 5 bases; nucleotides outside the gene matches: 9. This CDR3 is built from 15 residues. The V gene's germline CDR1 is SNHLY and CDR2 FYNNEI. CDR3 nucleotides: TGTGCCAGCAGTGGTTTACAGGGGGTTGTCGAGACCCAGTACTTC. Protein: CASSGLQGVVETQYF.

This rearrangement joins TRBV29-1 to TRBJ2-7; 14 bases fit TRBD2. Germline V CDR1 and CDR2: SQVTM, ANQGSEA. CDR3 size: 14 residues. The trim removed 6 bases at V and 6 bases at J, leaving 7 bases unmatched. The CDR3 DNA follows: TGCAGCGTGCGAGGGACTAGCGGGGGAGGCGAGCAGTACTTC. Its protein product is CSVRGTSGGGEQYF.

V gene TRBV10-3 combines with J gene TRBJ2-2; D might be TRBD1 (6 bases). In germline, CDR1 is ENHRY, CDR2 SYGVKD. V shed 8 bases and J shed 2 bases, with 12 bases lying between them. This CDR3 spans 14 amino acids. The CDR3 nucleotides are TGTGCCATCCGAGAGGACAGTAACACCGGGGAGCTGTTTTTT. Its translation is CAIREDSNTGELFF.

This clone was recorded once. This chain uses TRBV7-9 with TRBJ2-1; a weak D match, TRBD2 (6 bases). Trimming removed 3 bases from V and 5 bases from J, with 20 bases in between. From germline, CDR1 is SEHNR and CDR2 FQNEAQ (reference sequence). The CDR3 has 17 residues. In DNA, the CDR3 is TGTGCCAGCAGCTTGGGGACTTCCCTCTACCAAAACAATGAGCAGTTCTTC. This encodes CASSLGTSLYQNNEQFF.

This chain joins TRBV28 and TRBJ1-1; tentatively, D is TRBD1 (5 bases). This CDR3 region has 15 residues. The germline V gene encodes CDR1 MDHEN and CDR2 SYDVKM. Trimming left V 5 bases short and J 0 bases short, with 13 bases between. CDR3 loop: CASSITGRMNTEAFF. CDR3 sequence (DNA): TGTGCCAGCAGTATAACGGGACGGATGAACACTGAAGCTTTCTTT.

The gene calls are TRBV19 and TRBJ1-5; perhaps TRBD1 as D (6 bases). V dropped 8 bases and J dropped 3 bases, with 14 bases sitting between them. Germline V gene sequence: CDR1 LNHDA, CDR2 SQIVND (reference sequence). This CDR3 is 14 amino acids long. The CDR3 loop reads CASRGQYYNQPQHF. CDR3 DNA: TGTGCCAGTCGCGGACAGTACTACAATCAGCCCCAGCATTTT.